This passage covers 4 T cell receptor beta chains from one sample sequenced in a study of T cell changes during pregnancy in multiple sclerosis. The assay was immunoSEQ multiplex PCR, and TCRdb's table has in-frame clones only and misses some. The sample lists about 40,000 clones; approximately 89% were seen once. The sample was peripheral blood, taken in the first trimester of pregnancy. These receptors came from a female donor in good health, enrolled as a control in a pregnancy study.

This chain links TRBV4-1 with TRBJ2-5; 11 bases align to TRBD2. Per the germline V gene, CDR1 is MGHRA and CDR2 is YSYEKL. The CDR3 loop spans 15 amino acids. With V trimmed by 4 bases and J by 10 bases, 11 bases remained unmatched. CDR3 sequence reads: CASSLSSGGSRVQYF. The CDR3 DNA follows: TGCGCCAGCAGCCTGTCTAGCGGGGGGTCCCGGGTCCAGTACTTC.

This clone was found once. The chain recombines TRBV30 with TRBJ1-2, with 7 bases fitting TRBD1. This CDR3 is 13 amino acids long. V shed 3 bases, J shed 4 bases, and the junction held 5 bases outside the gene matches. CDR1 is GTSNPN, CDR2 SVGIG, per germline (reference sequence). CDR3 coding DNA: TGTGCCTGGAGCTTACAGGGGACCTATGGCTACACCTTC. This translates into CAWSLQGTYGYTF.

The chain uses TRBV5-8 and TRBJ1-1; tentative D call: TRBD1 (5 bases). The CDR3 is 16 amino acids. The V end lost 0 bases, the J end lost 1 base, and 13 bases lay between the germline ends. Germline V gene lookup returns CDR1 SGHTS and CDR2 YDEGEE. In DNA form, the CDR3 reads TGTGCCAGCAGCTTGGGCATCACAACAGGGAACACTGAAGCTTTCTTT. It encodes CASSLGITTGNTEAFF.

In its sample, this clone was seen once. V and J are TRBV5-4 and TRBJ1-5, with 7 bases lining up with TRBD1. The CDR3 contains 15 residues. Per germline, CDR1 SGHNT and CDR2 YYREEE (reference sequence). V trimming: 0 bases; J trimming: 5 bases; junction bases outside the gene matches: 5. The CDR3, as DNA: TGTGCCAGCAGCTTGGCCAGCGACAGGGATCAGCCCCAGCATTTT. This encodes CASSLASDRDQPQHF.